These 18 T cell receptor beta chains were sequenced from one sample in a study of OX40 agonist ivuxolimab in advanced cancers. Repertoires were generated with immunoSEQ multiplex PCR, while TCRdb's copy carries only in-frame clones and drops some. The sample includes 70,000 or so clones, 92% of them seen just once. The sequencing here drew on CD4+ or CD8+ T cells sorted from blood, taken in a trial of the OX40 agonist ivuxolimab. The receptors were sampled from an adult with an advanced solid tumor such as melanoma, head and neck, liver or kidney cancer.

V usage is TRBV9 and J usage is TRBJ1-3; D ambiguous. The CDR3 spans 15 residues. Trimming removed 4 bases at V and 2 bases at J, with 13 bases between. Germline lookup yields CDR1 SGDLS and CDR2 YYNGEE. The CDR3 sequence is CASSPWTLPGNTIYF. CDR3 bases: TGTGCCAGCAGCCCCTGGACTTTACCTGGAAACACCATATATTTT. Full variable domain (remainder filled in from reference TRBV9 and TRBJ1-3): DSGVTQTPKHLITATGQRVTLRCSPRSGDLSVYWYQQSLDQGLQFLIQYYNGEERAKGNILERFSAQQFPDLHSELNLSSLELGDSALYFCASSPWTLPGNTIYFGEGSWLTVV.

The chain joins TRBV9 to TRBJ2-5, with 9 bases identical to TRBD1. The CDR3 loop spans 16 amino acids. Per the germline V gene, CDR1 is SGDLS and CDR2 is YYNGEE. With 3 bases clipped from V and 1 base from J, the junction kept 7 bases outside the gene matches. The CDR3 loop is CASSASGTGFQETQYF. Written as DNA, the CDR3 is TGTGCCAGCAGCGCATCCGGGACAGGGTTCCAAGAGACCCAGTACTTC.

The chain uses TRBV4-1 and TRBJ2-1; a possible D gene is TRBD2 (6 bases). The CDR3 is made up of 14 amino acids. Looked up from germline, CDR1 is MGHRA and CDR2 is YSYEKL. Trimming cost V 0 bases and J 6 bases, with 9 bases left between them. CDR3 loop: CASSQESSGNEQFF. Written as DNA, the CDR3 is TGCGCCAGCAGCCAAGAGAGTAGCGGCAATGAGCAGTTCTTC.

The chain uses TRBV5-4 and TRBJ2-3; TRBD1 matches 10 bases. V trimming: 1 base; J trimming: 5 bases; junction bases outside the gene matches: 1. The germline V gene encodes CDR1 SGHNT and CDR2 YYREEE (reference sequence). The CDR3 is 14 amino acids. CDR3 nucleotide sequence: TGTGCCAGCAGCTTGTGGACAGGGGGAGATACGCAGTATTTT. This translates into CASSLWTGGDTQYF.

By share of the sample, this clone is medium-sized. This chain uses TRBV5-1 with TRBJ2-7, with TRBD1 matching over 9 bases. The germline CDR1 and CDR2 sequences are SGHRS and YFSETQ. V lost 2 bases and J lost 3; bases outside the gene matches: 3. This CDR3 has 14 amino acids. The DNA for the CDR3 is TGCGCCAGCAGCTTCGGGACAGGGATCTACGAGCAGTACTTC. It specifies CASSFGTGIYEQYF.

Remarks on this clone: A junction boundary mismatches the germline segment, possibly from a read error. CDR3 residues: CASSLAGDGGDEQFF. In DNA, the CDR3 is TGTGCTAGCAGCTTAGCGGGGGACGGGGGCGATGAGCAGTTCTTC. This chain connects TRBV7-7 to TRBJ2-1; the match to TRBD2 covers 9 bases. Germline lookup yields CDR1 SSHAT and CDR2 FNYEAQ (reference sequence). This CDR3 comprises 15 residues. Complete variable domain (other parts from reference TRBV7-7 and TRBJ2-1): GAGVSQSPRYKVTKRGQDVTLRCDPISSHATLYWYQQALGQGPEFLTYFNYEAQPDKSGLPSDRFSAERPEGSISTLTIQRTEQRDSAMYRCASSLAGDGGDEQFFGPGTRLTVL.

This chain joins TRBV5-6 and TRBJ2-7; D might be TRBD2 (5 bases). V dropped 3 bases and J dropped 4 bases, with 20 bases sitting between them. In germline, CDR1 is SGHDT, CDR2 YYEEEE. There are 16 residues in the CDR3. The CDR3 DNA follows: TGTGCCAGCAGCTCCGGTGTGTACGGCGGACTGTACGAGCAGTACTTC. Amino acid sequence: CASSSGVYGGLYEQYF.

The CDR3 is CASSQESSPKPYEQYF. CDR3 DNA: TGCGCCAGCAGCCAAGAATCGAGCCCGAAACCCTACGAGCAGTACTTC. The chain links TRBV4-1 to TRBJ2-7; the D is unclear. V gave up 0 bases and J gave up 2 bases, with 14 bases separating them. The V gene's germline CDR1 is MGHRA and CDR2 YSYEKL. The CDR3 has 16 residues.

V usage is TRBV2 and J usage is TRBJ2-7; 7 bases agree with TRBD1. CDR1 is SNHLY and CDR2 is FYNNEI in the germline V gene. Unmatched junction bases numbered 7, after V lost 2 bases and J lost 3 bases. The CDR3 contains 15 residues. In nucleotides, the CDR3 is TGTGCCAGCAGTGAATACTCTACAGGGGACTACGAGCAGTACTTC. Translation: CASSEYSTGDYEQYF. Together with reference TRBV2 and TRBJ2-7, the CDR3 gives the full variable domain: EPEVTQTPSHQVTQMGQEVILRCVPISNHLYFYWYRQILGQKVEFLVSFYNNEISEKSEIFDDQFSVERPDGSNFTLKIRSTKLEDSAMYFCASSEYSTGDYEQYFGPGTRLTVT.

The rearrangement joins TRBV7-9 to TRBJ1-3; 8 bases line up with TRBD1. Germline CDR1 reads SEHNR; CDR2 reads FQNEAQ (reference sequence). After removal of 5 bases from V and 1 base from J, the junction contained 4 bases not matched to a gene. The CDR3 sequence is 15 residues long. Here the CDR3 reads CASSAWTGSGNTIYF. In DNA, the CDR3 is TGTGCCAGCAGCGCCTGGACAGGGTCTGGAAACACCATATATTTT.

This clone was seen only once. V and J are TRBV11-2 and TRBJ1-5; D not certain. The germline V gene encodes CDR1 SGHAT and CDR2 FQNNGV. The germline V and J ends were trimmed by 5 bases and 4 bases, with 12 bases remaining between them. The CDR3 runs to 14 residues. The CDR3 DNA reads TGTGCCAGCAGCGCCGGACCGTCAAATCAGCCCCAGCATTTT. Translated, it gives CASSAGPSNQPQHF.

The V gene is TRBV7-2, the J gene TRBJ2-7; a weak D match, TRBD1 (5 bases). Germline assignment: CDR1 SGHTA and CDR2 FQGNSA. This CDR3 is 16 amino acids long. Between the trimmed V and J ends, which lost 0 bases and 7 bases, there was a span of 19 bases. In DNA, the CDR3 is TGTGCCAGCAGCTTAGCCCTGGCAGGGTCCTCCTCGGAGCAGTACTTC. Protein product: CASSLALAGSSSEQYF.

The chain recombines TRBV7-9 with TRBJ2-5, with 9 bases fitting TRBD2. V was pared by 9 bases and J by 4 bases, with 12 bases of the junction left unmatched. CDR3 length: 15 residues. Germline values: CDR1 SEHNR, CDR2 FQNEAQ (reference sequence). The CDR3 spells CASESPAGGRETQYF. CDR3 coding DNA: TGTGCCAGTGAATCCCCGGCGGGGGGGAGAGAGACCCAGTACTTC.

This clone was seen more than once but under ten times. The chain has TRBV7-9 and TRBJ1-6, with unresolved D. Trimming cost V 5 bases and J 13 bases, with 12 bases left between them. The CDR3 is made up of 12 amino acids. Germline V gene sequence: CDR1 SEHNR, CDR2 FQNEAQ (reference sequence). The CDR3: CASSPALEPLHF. CDR3 in DNA: TGTGCCAGCAGCCCCGCGTTGGAGCCCCTCCACTTT.

The chain uses TRBV5-1 and TRBJ1-6; maybe TRBD1 (6 bases). V dropped 6 bases and J dropped 7 bases, with 11 bases sitting between them. CDR1 is SGHRS and CDR2 is YFSETQ in the germline V gene. CDR3 length equals 13 residues. CDR3 nucleotide sequence: TGCGCCAGCACCTGGACAGAGAATTCACCCCTCCACTTT. It translates to CASTWTENSPLHF.

The chain recombines TRBV27 with TRBJ1-1; unclear D gene. V was clipped by 6 bases and J by 4 bases, with 12 bases between them. Germline values: CDR1 MNHEY, CDR2 SMNVEV (reference sequence). This CDR3 comprises 13 residues. CDR3 sequence reads: CASSLGRGTEAFF. The CDR3 region has the DNA TGTGCCAGCAGCTTGGGGAGAGGCACTGAAGCTTTCTTT.

This chain connects TRBV13 to TRBJ2-3; D gene uncertain. CDR1 and CDR2 from the germline V gene are PRHDT and FYEKMQ (reference sequence). The V end lost 4 bases, the J end lost 0 bases, and 11 bases lay between the germline ends. CDR3 length: 15 amino acids. In DNA, the CDR3 is TGTGCCAGCAGCTCCACAGCGCCTAGCACAGATACGCAGTATTTT. Residues: CASSSTAPSTDTQYF.

The chain is built from TRBV5-5 and TRBJ2-5; TRBD1 matches 9 bases. V lost 4 bases, J lost 4 bases, and 11 bases stayed unmatched. Per the germline V gene, CDR1 is SGHKS and CDR2 is YYEKEE (reference sequence). The length of the CDR3 is 16 residues. The CDR3 sequence: CASSPARTGVGETQYF. CDR3 coding DNA: TGTGCCAGCAGCCCCGCCAGGACAGGGGTAGGAGAGACCCAGTACTTC.